Below are 19 T cell receptor beta chains sequenced from a single sample in a study of control samples from healthy donors and cancer patients. The method was immunoSEQ multiplex PCR; TCRdb's version includes in-frame clones alone and lacks a portion of them. The sample lists 65,000 to 75,000 clones, roughly nine tenths occurring once. The specimen was blood. The receptor source for this set is a woman between 50 and 59 years old in good health.

This chain joins TRBV14 and TRBJ1-1, with 9 nucleotides matching TRBD1. This CDR3 spans 18 amino acids. Looked up from germline, CDR1 is SGHDN and CDR2 is FVKESK. The V segment lost 3 bases and the J segment 1 base; nucleotides outside the gene matches: 12. The CDR3 loop is CASSHSPAGGQGNTEAFF. CDR3 bases: TGTGCCAGCAGCCACTCCCCAGCTGGGGGACAGGGGAACACTGAAGCTTTCTTT.

The chain is built from TRBV4-1 and TRBJ2-5; 8 bases line up with TRBD1. This CDR3 spans 15 amino acids. Germline-derived CDR1 and CDR2 are MGHRA and YSYEKL. V shed 1 base and J 5 bases; nucleotides not matched to a gene: 6. In DNA, the CDR3 is TGCGCCAGCAGCCAAGGACAGGGGAGCTTTGAGACCCAGTACTTC. This gives the protein CASSQGQGSFETQYF.

In its sample, this clone was seen once. The rearrangement uses TRBV7-8 and TRBJ2-3; no definite D call. V was trimmed by 2 bases and J by 1 base, leaving 10 bases between them. Germline-derived CDR1 and CDR2 are SGHVS and FQNEAQ. This CDR3 comprises 15 residues. CDR3 bases: TGTGCCAGCAGCTTACCAGGTGGGCGCACAGATACGCAGTATTTT. It is translated as CASSLPGGRTDTQYF.

V and J are TRBV12-3 or TRBV12-4 and TRBJ2-7, with D tentatively TRBD1 (5 bases). Trimming removed 5 bases at V and 6 bases at J, with 11 bases between. The CDR3 sequence is 12 residues long. The CDR3 sequence: CASSNQGPEQYF. In DNA, the CDR3 is TGTGCCAGCAGTAATCAGGGTCCCGAGCAGTACTTC.

Details on this clone: A read error may account for a junction end that differs from germline. The chain uses TRBV5-6 and TRBJ2-1; D is possibly TRBD1 (7 bases). The length of the CDR3 is 11 residues. Germline lookup yields CDR1 SGHDT and CDR2 YYEEEE. For the CDR3, the DNA is TGTGCCAGCAGCTTGACAGGGGAGGCACTCTTC. It codes for CASSLTGEALF.

This CDR3 reads CATIDGTSGNEQFF. CDR3 sequence (DNA): TGTGCCACCATTGATGGCACTAGCGGGAATGAGCAGTTCTTC. V and J are TRBV10-3 and TRBJ2-1, with 9 bases aligning to TRBD2. The V segment lost 10 bases and the J segment 7 bases; nucleotides outside the gene matches: 11. This CDR3 spans 14 amino acids. Per the germline V gene, CDR1 is ENHRY and CDR2 is SYGVKD.

V is TRBV28 and J is TRBJ1-1, with unresolved D. CDR1 is MDHEN and CDR2 is SYDVKM in the germline V gene. Trimming stripped 1 base from V and 11 bases from J, with 14 bases between. This CDR3 has 13 amino acids. The CDR3 reads CASSLSGLIFAFF. CDR3 DNA: TGTGCCAGCAGTTTATCCGGACTGATCTTTGCTTTCTTT.

The chain couples TRBV19 to TRBJ2-7; 10 bases agree with TRBD2. The germline CDR1 and CDR2 sequences are LNHDA and SQIVND (reference sequence). The CDR3 is 15 amino acids. V was clipped by 5 bases and J by 4 bases; unmatched bases: 8. DNA for the CDR3: TGTGCCAGTAGTCGGACAGCGGGAGGGCCTTACGAGCAGTACTTC. Protein product: CASSRTAGGPYEQYF.

The CDR3 DNA reads TGTGCCAGCAGGACGCCGACTAGCGGGAGTTGGACCGAGCAGTACTTC. Amino acid sequence: CASRTPTSGSWTEQYF. This sequence joins TRBV28 and TRBJ2-7; 12 bases fit TRBD2. V lost 6 bases and J lost 6; bases outside the gene matches: 12. The germline V gene encodes CDR1 MDHEN and CDR2 SYDVKM. The CDR3 has 16 residues. Full variable domain (remainder filled in from reference TRBV28 and TRBJ2-7): DVKVTQSSRYLVKRTGEKVFLECVQDMDHENMFWYRQDPGLGLRLIYFSYDVKMKEKGDIPEGYSVSREKKERFSLILESASTNQTSMYLCASRTPTSGSWTEQYFGPGTRLTVT.

This clone has only one observation. The chain has TRBV3-1 (or the pseudogene TRBV3-2) and TRBJ2-1; TRBD1 might be the D (6 bases). This CDR3 is 16 amino acids long. The V and J ends lost 1 base and 2 bases respectively, with 12 bases between them. Germline-derived CDR1 and CDR2 are LGHDT and YNNKEL (reference sequence). The CDR3 nucleotides read TGTGCCAGCAGCCAAGGGGGACAATTAACCTACAATGAGCAGTTCTTC. It codes for CASSQGGQLTYNEQFF.

This chain links TRBV2 with TRBJ2-7; tentative D call: TRBD1 (6 bases). There are 13 residues in the CDR3. Germline CDR1 is SNHLY and CDR2 is FYNNEI. V was trimmed by 7 bases and J by 0 bases, leaving 10 bases between them. CDR3 residues: CASKDSLSYEQYF. The CDR3 DNA follows: TGTGCCAGCAAGGACAGCCTCTCCTACGAGCAGTACTTC.

The rearrangement uses TRBV5-1 and TRBJ2-3; 16 nucleotides match TRBD2. Germline V gene sequence: CDR1 SGHRS, CDR2 YFSETQ. The CDR3 contains 19 residues. V lost 0 bases and J lost 2; bases outside the gene matches: 6. The CDR3 loop reads CASSLAGTSGRASTDTQYF. Here the CDR3 DNA reads TGCGCCAGCAGCTTGGCCGGGACTAGCGGGAGGGCCTCCACAGATACGCAGTATTTT.

This chain uses TRBV30 with TRBJ2-7; 9 positions match TRBD2. The length of the CDR3 is 12 residues. The J segment lost 10 bases and the V segment lost 3 bases, leaving 7 bases of the junction unmatched. Germline V gene sequence: CDR1 GTSNPN, CDR2 SVGIG (reference sequence). In DNA, the CDR3 is TGTGCCTGGAGAGCGGGAGGTTCGGCCCAGTACTTC. It translates to CAWRAGGSAQYF.

This clone is classed as medium-sized. This sequence joins TRBV5-1 and TRBJ2-7; no clear D gene. The length of the CDR3 is 16 residues. Between the trimmed V and J ends, which lost 5 bases and 2 bases, there was a span of 20 bases. The germline V gene encodes CDR1 SGHRS and CDR2 YFSETQ. The CDR3 sequence is CASRSTWTQGPYEQYF. Written as DNA, the CDR3 is TGCGCCAGCAGATCTACATGGACGCAAGGGCCCTACGAGCAGTACTTC.

The chain uses TRBV29-1 and TRBJ2-3; D might be TRBD2 (6 bases). V lost 7 bases and J 8 bases, leaving 10 bases between the germline ends. The CDR3 runs 10 residues. Germline V gives CDR1 SQVTM, CDR2 ANQGSEA. The CDR3 coding sequence is TGCAGCGCCTGGGAGGTTACGCAGTATTTT. This gives the protein CSAWEVTQYF.

The V and J genes are TRBV9 and TRBJ2-3, with 8 bases that match TRBD1. The junction had 10 bases not matched to a gene; V was cut back by 4 bases and J by 9 bases. Germline CDR1 and CDR2: SGDLS and YYNGEE. This CDR3 has 14 residues. DNA for the CDR3: TGTGCCAGCAGCCCAGGACAGGGTTCGATAACGCAGTATTTT. Its protein product is CASSPGQGSITQYF.

V is TRBV28 and J is TRBJ1-4; D perhaps matches TRBD1 (5 bases). CDR3 length: 16 residues. Per germline, CDR1 MDHEN and CDR2 SYDVKM. Between the trimmed V and J ends, which lost 2 bases and 10 bases, there was a span of 20 bases. The CDR3 DNA sequence: TGTGCCAGCAGTTTAGACCCAGGGTCAGGGCTTGTAAAACTGTTTTTT. This translates into CASSLDPGSGLVKLFF.

CDR3 amino acids: CASSLGWENSPLHF. For the CDR3, the DNA is TGTGCCAGCAGCCTTGGATGGGAAAATTCACCCCTCCACTTT. The chain links TRBV7-3 to TRBJ1-6, with D uncertain. CDR1 and CDR2 from the germline V gene are SGHTA and FQGTGA. This CDR3 has 14 residues. The ends were cut back, 5 bases at V and 7 bases at J, with 12 bases in the middle.

The V call is TRBV9, the J call TRBJ2-2, with 7 bases that match TRBD1. The J segment lost 6 bases and the V segment lost 0 bases, leaving 5 bases of the junction unmatched. The V gene's germline CDR1 is SGDLS and CDR2 YYNGEE. The CDR3 sequence is 15 residues long. The CDR3 here is CASSVATGPPGELFF. In nucleotides, the CDR3 is TGTGCCAGCAGCGTAGCGACAGGGCCCCCCGGGGAGCTGTTTTTT.